These T cell receptor beta chains were read from a single sample in a study of blood T cell repertoires in COVID-19. The repertoire was sequenced with immunoSEQ multiplex PCR; TCRdb's copy has only in-frame clones and lacks some. The table includes 200,000 to 250,000 clones, 82% detected once. The sequenced sample consisted of PBMCs or T cells enriched from blood (not recorded which). Every receptor here comes from an older woman who had recovered from COVID-19. The CDR3 runs from the conserved cysteine through the conserved F or W. The order of the fields is D gene, clone size, V gene, J gene, CDR3 protein, CDR3 DNA. A D gene is named only where the DNA matches it firmly. The size entry is marked missing in some rows and otherwise reads once, few, many or a size class.

TRBD2	few	TRBV2	TRBJ2-7	CASSPGLAGDASYEQYF	TGTGCCAGCAGCCCGGGACTAGCGGGGGACGCCTCCTACGAGCAGTACTTC
-	-	TRBV20-1	TRBJ1-1	CSASPGTEAFF	TGCAGTGCTAGTCCGGGCACTGAAGCTTTCTTT
-	-	TRBV11-2	TRBJ1-1	CASSLDPGREAFF	TGTGCCAGCAGCTTAGACCCTGGCAGAGAAGCTTTCTTT
-	once	TRBV7-2	TRBJ2-3	CASSLFSGPREDTQYF	TGTGCCAGCAGCTTATTTTCCGGCCCCAGGGAAGATACGCAGTATTTT
TRBD1	once	TRBV7-2	TRBJ2-1	CASSRTGTYNEQFF	TGTGCCAGCAGCCGGACAGGAACCTACAATGAGCAGTTCTTC
-	-	TRBV19	TRBJ2-5	CASSFGTQETQYF	TGTGCCAGTAGTTTCGGGACACAAGAGACCCAGTACTTC
TRBD2	once	TRBV27	TRBJ2-1	CASSLGLADYNEQFF	TGTGCCAGCAGTTTGGGACTAGCGGATTACAATGAGCAGTTCTTC
TRBD2	-	TRBV2	TRBJ2-1	CASKGAGGPQEQFF	TGTGCCAGTAAGGGAGCGGGAGGGCCGCAGGAGCAGTTCTTC
-	-	TRBV27	TRBJ1-1	CASSFRGQNTEAFF	TGTGCCAGCAGTTTCAGGGGTCAGAACACTGAAGCTTTCTTT
-	once	TRBV12-3/TRBV12-4	TRBJ1-4	CASSGESGEKLFF	TGTGCCAGCAGTGGGGAGTCGGGTGAAAAACTGTTTTTT
TRBD1	once	TRBV19	TRBJ1-2	CASSRMQGATNYGYTF	TGTGCCAGTAGTAGGATGCAGGGGGCTACTAACTATGGCTACACCTTC
TRBD1	-	TRBV6-2/TRBV6-3	TRBJ1-5	CASSTQGGNQPQHF	TGTGCCAGCAGTACACAGGGGGGCAATCAGCCCCAGCATTTT
-	once	TRBV4-1	TRBJ1-2	CASSQIQTGLNYGYTF	TGCGCCAGCAGCCAGATACAGACAGGTCTTAACTATGGCTACACCTTC
-	-	TRBV5-4	TRBJ1-2	CASSLRGYSYGYTF	TGTGCCAGCAGCTTGAGGGGTTATAGCTATGGCTACACCTTC
-	-	TRBV19	TRBJ2-7	CASSQGHSYEQYF	TGTGCCAGTAGTCAGGGGCACTCCTACGAGCAGTACTTC
TRBD2	-	TRBV2	TRBJ2-1	CASRIGLAGRSSDEQFF	TGTGCCAGCAGGATCGGACTAGCGGGTCGGTCGAGCGATGAGCAGTTCTTC